Listed below are T cell receptor beta chains from one sample, sequenced in a study of blood T cell repertoires in COVID-19. The data were produced by immunoSEQ multiplex PCR, yet TCRdb's version contains in-frame clones alone and is incomplete. The sample lists roughly 220,000 clones; about four fifths were seen once. Sequencing was performed on peripheral blood. These receptor sequences come from a woman of 80 years or more with COVID-19, enrolled during active disease. Both conserved end residues are part of each CDR3. The order of the fields is clone size, V gene, J gene, CDR3 length, D gene, CDR3 protein, CDR3 DNA. The D gene is left open where the match is weak. Not all rows give a size; the values are once, few, many and, for expanded clones, a class.

size: -
V: TRBV24-1
J: TRBJ1-5
length: 13
D: -
CDR3: CATSQAVNQPQHF
DNA: TGTGCCACCAGTCAAGCGGTAAATCAGCCCCAGCATTTT

size: -
V: TRBV19
J: TRBJ1-1
length: 14
D: -
CDR3: CASKLQASNTEAFF
DNA: TGTGCCAGTAAACTACAGGCCTCGAACACTGAAGCTTTCTTT

size: -
V: TRBV5-4
J: TRBJ2-5
length: 16
D: -
CDR3: CASSASLSPGRETQYF
DNA: TGTGCCAGCAGCGCCTCCTTATCGCCCGGTCGGGAGACCCAGTACTTC

size: -
V: TRBV18
J: TRBJ1-3
length: 16
D: -
CDR3: CASSPGRTPSGNTIYF
DNA: TGTGCCAGCTCACCAGGGCGAACGCCCTCTGGAAACACCATATATTTT

size: -
V: TRBV10-1
J: TRBJ2-4
length: 15
D: TRBD1
CDR3: CASSENRGAKNIQYF
DNA: TGCGCCAGCAGTGAGAACAGGGGAGCCAAAAACATTCAGTACTTC

size: -
V: TRBV3-1/TRBV3-2
J: TRBJ1-2
length: 15
D: -
CDR3: CASSQDERANYGYTF
DNA: TGTGCCAGCAGCCAAGATGAGAGGGCTAACTATGGCTACACCTTC

size: -
V: TRBV28
J: TRBJ2-7
length: 15
D: -
CDR3: CASSQRQASSYEQYF
DNA: TGTGCCAGCAGCCAACGACAGGCCAGCTCCTACGAGCAGTACTTC

size: -
V: TRBV6-5
J: TRBJ2-1
length: 16
D: -
CDR3: CASSYSDSLFYNEQFF
DNA: TGTGCCAGCAGTTACTCGGACTCACTTTTCTACAATGAGCAGTTCTTC

size: -
V: TRBV27
J: TRBJ1-2
length: 14
D: TRBD1
CDR3: CASSLGQGASGYTF
DNA: TGTGCCAGCAGCCTCGGACAGGGGGCGTCGGGCTACACCTTC

size: few
V: TRBV4-2
J: TRBJ2-1
length: 17
D: -
CDR3: CASSQGETDLAFAEQFF
DNA: TGTGCCAGCAGCCAAGGAGAGACTGACCTGGCCTTTGCCGAGCAGTTCTTC

size: -
V: TRBV7-2
J: TRBJ1-2
length: 12
D: -
CDR3: CASSPGLPGYTF
DNA: TGTGCCAGCAGCCCCGGACTTCCTGGCTACACCTTC

size: -
V: TRBV19
J: TRBJ1-1
length: 13
D: -
CDR3: CASSISPRFQAFF
DNA: TGTGCCAGTAGTATCTCACCCAGATTTCAAGCTTTCTTT

size: few
V: TRBV3-1/TRBV3-2
J: TRBJ2-5
length: 16
D: TRBD2
CDR3: CASSRRTSGPQETQYF
DNA: TGTGCCAGCAGCCGGAGGACTAGCGGGCCCCAAGAGACCCAGTACTTC

size: once
V: TRBV19
J: TRBJ2-1
length: 17
D: TRBD1
CDR3: CASSPGTGATAYNEQFF
DNA: TGTGCCAGTAGTCCCGGGACAGGGGCGACGGCATACAATGAGCAGTTCTTC

size: -
V: TRBV30
J: TRBJ2-2
length: 15
D: -
CDR3: CAWTLLHTGGGELFF
DNA: TGTGCCTGGACCCTATTACACACGGGTGGCGGGGAGCTGTTTTTT

size: -
V: TRBV7-2
J: TRBJ1-6
length: 14
D: TRBD1
CDR3: CASRGTAYNSPLHF
DNA: TGTGCCAGCAGGGGGACAGCCTATAATTCACCCCTCCACTTT

size: once
V: TRBV27
J: TRBJ1-1
length: 14
D: -
CDR3: CASSSETGNTEAFF
DNA: TGTGCCAGCAGTTCAGAGACGGGGAACACTGAAGCTTTCTTT

size: -
V: TRBV6-5
J: TRBJ2-7
length: 13
D: -
CDR3: CASIKQGSYEQYF
DNA: TGTGCCAGCATTAAACAGGGCTCCTACGAGCAGTACTTC

size: -
V: TRBV27
J: TRBJ1-2
length: 13
D: -
CDR3: CASSFSRDYGYTF
DNA: TGTGCCAGCAGTTTTTCCCGGGACTATGGCTACACCTTC

size: -
V: TRBV5-4
J: TRBJ1-1
length: 14
D: TRBD1
CDR3: CASSLRQGRGEAFF
DNA: TGTGCCAGCAGCCTCCGACAGGGACGAGGAGAAGCTTTCTTT

size: -
V: TRBV29-1
J: TRBJ1-2
length: 12
D: TRBD1
CDR3: CSVGTGYYGYTF
DNA: TGCAGCGTTGGGACAGGCTACTATGGCTACACCTTC

size: -
V: TRBV9
J: TRBJ2-5
length: 16
D: TRBD2
CDR3: CASSLGEGRVQETQYF
DNA: TGTGCCAGCAGCCTCGGGGAGGGGCGGGTTCAAGAGACCCAGTACTTC

size: -
V: TRBV7-9
J: TRBJ2-7
length: 14
D: TRBD2
CDR3: CASSLAGGPSEQYF
DNA: TGTGCCAGCAGCTTGGCGGGGGGCCCCTCCGAGCAGTACTTC

size: -
V: TRBV10-1
J: TRBJ2-2
length: 16
D: TRBD2
CDR3: CASSESGLAGAGELFF
DNA: TGCGCCAGCAGTGAGTCGGGGCTAGCGGGGGCCGGGGAGCTGTTTTTT

size: few
V: TRBV27
J: TRBJ1-4
length: 15
D: -
CDR3: CASSLNDGRNEKLFF
DNA: TGTGCCAGCAGTTTAAACGATGGGCGAAATGAAAAACTGTTTTTT

size: -
V: TRBV18
J: TRBJ2-1
length: 14
D: TRBD1
CDR3: CASSPPGQANEQFF
DNA: TGTGCCAGCTCACCCCCGGGACAGGCCAATGAGCAGTTCTTC

size: -
V: TRBV11-2
J: TRBJ2-2
length: 18
D: -
CDR3: CASSLVSDRALRSGELFF
DNA: TGTGCCAGCAGCTTAGTGTCAGACAGAGCCCTTCGGTCCGGGGAGCTGTTTTTT

size: -
V: TRBV5-1
J: TRBJ2-2
length: 18
D: TRBD2
CDR3: CASSLSGLAGGRTGELFF
DNA: TGCGCCAGCAGCTTGTCCGGGCTAGCGGGAGGGCGGACCGGGGAGCTGTTTTTT

size: -
V: TRBV6-5
J: TRBJ2-5
length: 12
D: -
CDR3: CASSQGVGTQYF
DNA: TGTGCCAGCAGCCAGGGTGTCGGGACCCAGTACTTC

size: -
V: TRBV6-4
J: TRBJ2-7
length: 13
D: TRBD1
CDR3: CASRQGRSYEQYF
DNA: TGTGCCAGCCGACAGGGCAGGTCCTACGAGCAGTACTTC

size: few
V: TRBV19
J: TRBJ1-1
length: 14
D: -
CDR3: CASKRPNMNTEAFF
DNA: TGTGCCAGTAAGAGGCCTAACATGAACACTGAAGCTTTCTTT

size: -
V: TRBV30
J: TRBJ1-1
length: 13
D: -
CDR3: CAWDRSLSTEAFF
DNA: TGTGCCTGGGACAGGTCCTTGAGCACTGAAGCTTTCTTT

size: -
V: TRBV4-1
J: TRBJ1-2
length: 18
D: TRBD1
CDR3: CASSQVIPSQGAREGYTF
DNA: TGCGCCAGCAGCCAAGTCATACCTTCGCAGGGGGCACGAGAAGGCTACACCTTC

size: -
V: TRBV4-3
J: TRBJ1-2
length: 14
D: TRBD1
CDR3: CASSQDRDSYGYTF
DNA: TGCGCCAGCAGCCAAGATCGGGACAGCTATGGCTACACCTTC

size: -
V: TRBV27
J: TRBJ1-5
length: 17
D: TRBD1
CDR3: CASSSLRTGLANQPQHF
DNA: TGTGCCAGCAGTTCACTCCGGACAGGGTTGGCAAATCAGCCCCAGCATTTT

size: few
V: TRBV25-1
J: TRBJ2-3
length: 18
D: -
CDR3: CASSGVGGAGSSTDTQYF
DNA: TGTGCCAGCAGTGGAGTGGGGGGAGCGGGCTCTAGCACAGATACGCAGTATTTT

size: once
V: TRBV7-9
J: TRBJ1-2
length: 13
D: TRBD1
CDR3: CASSSPTGYGYTF
DNA: TGTGCCAGCAGTTCTCCGACAGGGTATGGCTACACCTTC

size: -
V: TRBV24-1
J: TRBJ2-3
length: 16
D: TRBD2
CDR3: CATSEGTSGRRGTQYF
DNA: TGTGCCACCAGTGAAGGGACTAGCGGGAGAAGGGGTACGCAGTATTTT

size: -
V: TRBV7-9
J: TRBJ1-2
length: 14
D: TRBD1
CDR3: CASSLGQGSYGYTF
DNA: TGTGCCAGCAGCTTAGGACAGGGAAGCTATGGCTACACCTTC

size: -
V: TRBV6-5
J: TRBJ1-2
length: 15
D: TRBD1
CDR3: CASRSTGTGVYGYTF
DNA: TGTGCCAGCAGGTCCACTGGGACAGGGGTTTATGGCTACACCTTC

size: -
V: TRBV30
J: TRBJ2-6
length: 13
D: TRBD1
CDR3: CAFDRAGANVLTF
DNA: TGTGCCTTTGACAGGGCTGGGGCCAACGTCCTGACTTTC

size: -
V: TRBV7-2
J: TRBJ1-1
length: 17
D: TRBD1
CDR3: CASSLVGTGGAGTEAFF
DNA: TGTGCCAGCAGCTTAGTCGGGACAGGGGGCGCCGGGACTGAAGCTTTCTTT

size: -
V: TRBV3-1/TRBV3-2
J: TRBJ2-1
length: 16
D: TRBD2
CDR3: CASSQGLAGRNNEQFF
DNA: TGTGCCAGCAGCCAGGGACTAGCGGGGAGGAACAATGAGCAGTTCTTC

size: -
V: TRBV4-1
J: TRBJ1-1
length: 17
D: -
CDR3: CASSQDPRGAKDTEAFF
DNA: TGCGCCAGCAGCCAAGATCCACGGGGGGCTAAGGACACTGAAGCTTTCTTT

size: -
V: TRBV5-1
J: TRBJ2-7
length: 15
D: TRBD1
CDR3: CASSLETGAQGEQYF
DNA: TGCGCCAGCAGCTTGGAAACAGGGGCGCAAGGAGAGCAGTACTTC

size: -
V: TRBV19
J: TRBJ2-3
length: 14
D: TRBD2
CDR3: CASSIGLADDTQYF
DNA: TGTGCCAGTAGTATTGGACTAGCGGATGATACGCAGTATTTT